What follows are 9 T cell receptor beta chains derived from one specimen sequenced in a study of regulatory T cells in long-lasting Graves disease. Time point specified: newly diagnosed GD, antithyroid drugs for less than 3 months. With RNA extracted from PBMCs as input, the TCR library was made. CDR3 regions were amplified by Arm-PCR using iRepertoire HTBI primers to build TCR beta libraries. Each CDR3 protein gets one entry after TCRdb re-called the multiplex PCR reads with MiXCR. The table includes a few hundred thousand distinct CDR3 sequences, about 11% detected once. Another study also made use of these data, one on T cells in Graves' hyperthyroidism and ophthalmopathy.

Sequencing used peripheral blood mononuclear cells (PBMCs), obtained at new diagnosis, from a patient treated with antithyroid drugs. The receptors here all came from a woman aged 18-35 years with Graves disease.

Ten or more counts support this clonotype. The V and J genes are TRBV11-2 and TRBJ2-3; 12 positions match TRBD2. Germline CDR1 is SGHAT and CDR2 is FQNNGV. The CDR3 has 13 amino acids. Trimming took 8 bases from V and 4 from J; bases not matched to a gene: 1. Written as DNA, the CDR3 is TGTGCCAGCGGGACTAGCGGGCCAGATACGCAGTATTTT. As protein: CASGTSGPDTQYF.

There are many counts of this clonotype. The V gene is TRBV18, the J gene TRBJ2-7; TRBD2 matches 10 bases. There are 13 residues in the CDR3. CDR1 is KGHSH and CDR2 is LQKENI in the germline V gene. The trim removed 3 bases at V and 5 bases at J, leaving 1 base unmatched. The CDR3 DNA sequence: TGTGCCAGCTCACCCGGACTAGCGGACGAGCAGTACGTC. This sequence encodes CASSPGLADEQYV.

This clonotype was counted many times. The chain is built from TRBV10-3 and TRBJ1-5; D uncertain. The CDR3 is 14 amino acids. Trimming shortened V by 11 bases and J by 3 bases, and 17 bases separated the two germline ends. Germline-derived CDR1 and CDR2 are ENHRY and SYGVKD. The CDR3 nucleotides are TGTGCCGTTGCTGAGTCGGGAGTCAATCAGCCCCAGCATTTT. It yields the protein CAVAESGVNQPQHF.

At least ten counts were recorded for this clonotype. The chain links TRBV5-1 to TRBJ1-1; D is unresolved. Deletions cut 1 base from V and 0 bases from J, with 7 bases between. Germline values: CDR1 SGHRS, CDR2 YFSETQ. The length of the CDR3 is 14 residues. CDR3 sequence (DNA): TGCGCCAGCAGCTTGTCGACGGTGAACACTGAAGCTTTCTTT. Encoded protein: CASSLSTVNTEAFF.

The V gene is TRBV19, the J gene TRBJ2-7, with a tentative D call TRBD1 (5 bases). The CDR3 contains 16 residues. V dropped 1 base and J dropped 3 bases, with 16 bases sitting between them. The germline CDR1 and CDR2 sequences are LNHDA and SQIVND (reference sequence). CDR3 sequence: CASSIGPADRDYEQYF. In DNA form, the CDR3 reads TGTGCCAGTAGTATAGGGCCCGCAGACAGAGACTACGAGCAGTACTTC.

This clonotype came up a few times. V and J are TRBV25-1 and TRBJ2-5, with 9 bases matching TRBD1. J was trimmed by 3 bases and V by 4 bases; bases with no gene match: 6. The germline CDR1 and CDR2 sequences are MGHDK and SYGVNS. The CDR3 sequence is 15 residues long. This chain's CDR3 is CASSAEGTGKETQYF. The CDR3 DNA sequence: TGTGCCAGCAGTGCTGAAGGGACAGGGAAAGAGACCCAGTACTTC.

This clonotype occurred many times. V is TRBV2 and J is TRBJ1-6; no reliable D call. The CDR3 is 16 amino acids. Germline V gives CDR1 SNHLY, CDR2 FYNNEI. The V end lost 4 bases, the J end lost 0 bases, and 10 bases lay between the germline ends. CDR3 amino acids: CASSGRSGSYNSPLHF. CDR3 nucleotide sequence: TGTGCCAGCAGTGGCAGGAGCGGCTCCTATAATTCACCCCTCCACTTT.

This clonotype was recorded many times. V gene TRBV5-1 combines with J gene TRBJ2-2; 8 bases are shared with TRBD1. Unmatched junction bases numbered 11, after V lost 0 bases and J lost 1 base. Germline-derived CDR1 and CDR2 are SGHRS and YFSETQ. The CDR3 length is 19 residues. The CDR3 DNA reads TGCGCCAGCAGCTTGGGAGACAGGGGTCCTTTAGAGAACACCGGGGAGCTGTTTTTT. Encoded protein: CASSLGDRGPLENTGELFF. The whole variable domain, remainder taken from reference TRBV5-1 and TRBJ2-2, is KAGVTQTPRYLIKTRGQQVTLSCSPISGHRSVSWYQQTPGQGLQFLFEYFSETQRNKGNFPGRFSGRQFSNSRSEMNVSTLELGDSALYLCASSLGDRGPLENTGELFFGEGSRLTVL.

This clonotype has at least ten counts. This chain connects TRBV6-1 to TRBJ2-2; perhaps TRBD1 as D (6 bases). With 6 bases removed from V and 4 bases from J, the gap between germline ends came to 9 bases. Germline loops: CDR1 MNHNS, CDR2 SASEGT. The CDR3 is made up of 13 amino acids. The CDR3 DNA is TGTGCCAGCAGACCGACAGGCACCGGGGAGCTGTTTTTT. As protein: CASRPTGTGELFF.